Shown below are 17 T cell receptor beta chains from a single sample sequenced in a study of cytomegalovirus exposure and HLA in healthy donors. The primer mix had 60 Vbeta and 13 Jbeta primers. Using immunoSEQ multiplex PCR, the repertoire was profiled, and TCRdb retains in-frame clones only, with some absent. Its table lists 53,000 or so clones. The sequenced sample was PBMCs. Receptors were obtained from a young man in good health and CMV-seropositive.

The chain joins TRBV19 to TRBJ2-5; no firm D call. The CDR3 has 13 amino acids. V shed 5 bases and J shed 1 base, with 8 bases lying between them. Looked up from germline, CDR1 is LNHDA and CDR2 is SQIVND (reference sequence). The CDR3 DNA reads TGTGCCAGTAGTGGTACAGTCCAAGAGACCCAGTACTTC. Protein sequence: CASSGTVQETQYF.

In DNA, the CDR3 is TGCAGCGCGGAGGACTGGACCTACGAGCAGTACTTC. Amino acid sequence: CSAEDWTYEQYF. The chain joins TRBV29-1 to TRBJ2-5; possibly TRBD2 for D (5 bases). The closer fit of TRBJ2-7 to the DNA end suggests the J call may be wrong. Per the germline V gene, CDR1 is SQVTM and CDR2 is ANQGSEA. The CDR3 has 12 amino acids.

The genes are TRBV14 and TRBJ1-2; D perhaps matches TRBD1 (6 bases). In germline, CDR1 is SGHDN, CDR2 FVKESK. The CDR3 totals 14 residues. V was trimmed by 4 bases and J by 5 bases, leaving 14 bases between them. Written as DNA, the CDR3 is TGTGCCAGCAGCCGAACGGCAGGGGAATATGGCTACACCTTC. Its translation: CASSRTAGEYGYTF.

The chain recombines TRBV19 with TRBJ1-2; 7 bases map to TRBD1. Trimming at V came to 6 bases and at J to 7 bases, leaving 11 bases not matched to a gene. The CDR3 sequence is 14 residues long. The V gene's germline CDR1 is LNHDA and CDR2 SQIVND (reference sequence). Here the CDR3 reads CASSPPDRAAGYTF. The CDR3 DNA is TGTGCCAGTAGCCCCCCCGACAGGGCGGCTGGCTACACCTTC.

The chain combines TRBV5-4 with TRBJ1-2; the match to TRBD1 covers 7 bases. CDR1 is SGHNT, CDR2 YYREEE, per germline (reference sequence). After removal of 4 bases from V and 1 base from J, the junction contained 4 bases not matched to a gene. This CDR3 has 14 amino acids. The CDR3 spells CASSPGTVNYGYTF. The CDR3 region has the DNA TGTGCCAGCAGCCCCGGGACAGTTAACTATGGCTACACCTTC.

The V gene is TRBV21-1, the J gene TRBJ1-5. TRBV21-1 is a pseudogene segment. This CDR3 has 12 residues. CDR3 nucleotide sequence: TGTGCCAGCCGCGGGGGGTATCAGCCCCAGCATTTT. This encodes CASRGGYQPQHF.

V gene TRBV28 combines with J gene TRBJ1-3; tentative D call: TRBD1 (5 bases). The CDR3 has 19 residues. Trimming pared 7 bases from V and 3 bases from J, leaving 28 bases between. CDR1 and CDR2 (germline): MDHEN, SYDVKM. The CDR3 here is CASKNPGWALLPDGNTIYF. In DNA, the CDR3 is TGTGCCAGCAAAAATCCAGGGTGGGCCCTGCTGCCGGATGGAAACACCATATATTTT.

The rearrangement uses TRBV7-3 and TRBJ1-1, with D uncertain. The CDR3 contains 14 residues. V gave up 2 bases and J gave up 6 bases, with 13 bases separating them. Per the germline V gene, CDR1 is SGHTA and CDR2 is FQGTGA. The CDR3 region has the DNA TGTGCCAGCAGCTTAGGAGGGAAAATCTCTGAAGCTTTCTTT. This gives the protein CASSLGGKISEAFF.

This chain uses TRBV19 with TRBJ1-3; no clear D gene. The germline gives CDR1 LNHDA, CDR2 SQIVND (reference sequence). Trimming left V 3 bases short and J 0 bases short, with 12 bases between. This CDR3 region has 16 residues. In DNA, the CDR3 is TGTGCCAGTAGTATGCGGGCCGCAATCTCTGGAAACACCATATATTTT. This gives the protein CASSMRAAISGNTIYF. Full variable domain (missing parts from reference TRBV19 and TRBJ1-3): DGGITQSPKYLFRKEGQNVTLSCEQNLNHDAMYWYRQDPGQGLRLIYYSQIVNDFQKGDIAEGYSVSREKKESFPLTVTSAQKNPTAFYLCASSMRAAISGNTIYFGEGSWLTVV.

This rearrangement joins TRBV11-2 to TRBJ2-4; D is unresolved. V lost 0 bases and J 7 bases, leaving 7 bases between the germline ends. Per germline, CDR1 SGHAT and CDR2 FQNNGV. The CDR3 is made up of 13 amino acids. CDR3 DNA: TGTGCCAGCAGCTTAGAGCCACGGAACATTCAGTACTTC. The encoded protein is CASSLEPRNIQYF.

The rearrangement joins TRBV10-1 to TRBJ2-3; TRBD1 is a possible D gene (5 bases). The CDR3 runs to 15 residues. V lost 3 bases, J lost 4 bases, and 14 bases lay in between. Germline CDR1 WNHNN, CDR2 SYGVQD (reference sequence). DNA for the CDR3: TGCGCCAGCAGTGACTCCAGGGCCGCCGCAGATACGCAGTATTTT. This translates into CASSDSRAAADTQYF.

V gene TRBV6-5 combines with J gene TRBJ1-5, with D perhaps TRBD1 (5 bases). The germline gives CDR1 MNHEY, CDR2 SVGAGI. This CDR3 spans 14 amino acids. V was cut by 5 bases and J by 4 bases, with 12 bases left in between. In nucleotides, the CDR3 is TGTGCCAGCAGTACACGGCAGGGAAATCAGCCCCAGCATTTT. The encoded protein is CASSTRQGNQPQHF.

The chain combines TRBV10-2 with TRBJ1-1, with 12 bases that match TRBD1. The CDR3 length is 13 residues. Unmatched junction bases numbered 2, after V lost 8 bases and J lost 4 bases. CDR1 WSHSY and CDR2 SAAADI come from the germline V gene. The CDR3 sequence: CASGTGGLTEAFF. The CDR3 coding sequence is TGCGCCAGCGGGACAGGGGGCCTCACTGAAGCTTTCTTT.

The rearrangement links TRBV5-1 to TRBJ2-7; D possibly corresponds to TRBD1 (6 bases). The CDR3 consists of 15 residues. V lost 3 bases and J lost 2, with 15 bases in between. The V gene's germline CDR1 is SGHRS and CDR2 YFSETQ. CDR3 sequence: CASSYKQGKAYEQYF. The CDR3 nucleotides are TGCGCCAGCAGCTATAAACAGGGTAAGGCCTACGAGCAGTACTTC.

The chain carries TRBV18 and TRBJ2-5, with D possibly TRBD2 on 5 matching bases. Trimming removed 0 bases at V and 5 bases at J, with 10 bases between. Germline CDR1 KGHSH, CDR2 LQKENI. The CDR3 runs to 14 residues. The CDR3 DNA is TGTGCCAGCTCACCACCAGGGAGAGGGGAGACCCAGTACTTC. Protein: CASSPPGRGETQYF.

V gene TRBV6-6 combines with J gene TRBJ2-3; D perhaps matches TRBD2 (5 bases). V was trimmed by 8 bases and J by 1 base, leaving 7 bases between them. This CDR3 has 12 amino acids. From germline, CDR1 is MNHNY and CDR2 SVGAGI (reference sequence). CDR3 in DNA: TGTGCCAGCGGAGCGGGCACAGATACGCAGTATTTT. It specifies CASGAGTDTQYF.

The rearrangement links TRBV7-6 to TRBJ2-3; 11 bases match TRBD2. The trim removed 5 bases at V and 1 base at J, leaving 5 bases unmatched. The CDR3 loop spans 16 amino acids. Germline V gene lookup returns CDR1 SGHVS and CDR2 FNYEAQ. CDR3 residues: CASSALAGGRTDTQYF. CDR3 coding DNA: TGTGCCAGCAGCGCCCTAGCGGGAGGACGCACAGATACGCAGTATTTT.